These T cell receptor beta chains were read from a single sample in a study of blood T cells in healthy people across ages. TCRdb ran MiXCR on the 5' RACE reads and lists one entry per CDR3 protein. The sample carries approximately 770,000 distinct CDR3 sequences, roughly 60% recorded once. The material sequenced was blood. The receptor source for this set is a man aged 25-45 years in good health. The CDR3 runs from the conserved cysteine through the conserved F or W. D genes are given only for firm matches. The size entry is marked missing in some rows and otherwise reads once, few, many or a size class.

J	size	V	D	CDR3	DNA
TRBJ2-2	.	TRBV20-1	.	CSAPQITGELFF	TGCAGTGCTCCGCAAATAACCGGGGAGCTGTTTTTT
TRBJ2-5	.	TRBV20-1	.	CSAIPGGGAQETQYF	TGCAGTGCTATCCCGGGCGGAGGGGCTCAAGAGACCCAGTACTTC
TRBJ1-6	.	TRBV4-2	.	CASSQVLRRDNNSPLHF	TGTGCCAGCAGCCAAGTCCTACGGCGCGATAATAATTCACCCCTCCACTTT
TRBJ1-2	few	TRBV29-1	.	CSVGGGYGYTF	TGCAGCGTTGGGGGGGGGTATGGCTACACCTTC
TRBJ2-1	.	TRBV4-3	.	CASSQVWGAYNEQFF	TGCGCCAGCAGCCAAGTGTGGGGGGCCTACAATGAGCAGTTCTTC
TRBJ2-5	.	TRBV5-1	.	CASRTGSSETQYF	TGCGCCAGCAGGACGGGGTCCTCGGAGACCCAGTACTTC
TRBJ2-5	.	TRBV20-1	.	CSARGPWGKTQYF	TGCAGTGCTAGGGGGCCGTGGGGTAAGACCCAGTACTTC
TRBJ2-6	many	TRBV7-2	.	CASSSRRGPFNVLTF	TGTGCCAGCAGTTCTAGGCGGGGCCCCTTCAACGTCCTGACTTTC
TRBJ2-4	.	TRBV20-1	.	CSARFSGAGDIQYF	TGCAGTGCTAGGTTCAGTGGAGCGGGTGACATTCAGTACTTC
TRBJ2-1	.	TRBV6-2/TRBV6-3	.	CASSYSNNEQFF	TGTGCCAGCAGTTACTCCAACAATGAGCAGTTCTTC
TRBJ2-1	.	TRBV6-1	.	CASISGRATRNEQFF	TGTGCCAGCATTTCGGGACGAGCGACGCGCAATGAGCAGTTCTTC
TRBJ1-1	once	TRBV20-1	.	CSASKFTGAPAFF	TGCAGTGCTAGCAAATTCACCGGGGCCCCAGCTTTCTTT
TRBJ2-7	few	TRBV30	.	CAWSPAVATYEQYF	TGTGCCTGGAGTCCGGCGGTCGCTACCTACGAGCAGTACTTC
TRBJ1-5	.	TRBV7-2	TRBD1	CASSLGDSYQPQHF	TGTGCCAGCAGCTTGGGGGACAGTTATCAGCCCCAGCATTTT
TRBJ2-7	once	TRBV28	.	CASSLLGRSYEQYF	TGTGCCAGCAGTTTATTAGGGCGGTCCTACGAGCAGTACTTC
TRBJ1-2	.	TRBV6-2/TRBV6-3	TRBD1	CASSYPGQGPTDYGYTF	TGTGCCAGCAGTTACCCGGGACAGGGGCCAACGGACTATGGCTACACCTTC
TRBJ1-5	.	TRBV5-5	.	CASSLTGNYQPQHF	TGTGCCAGCAGCCTAACAGGGAATTATCAGCCCCAGCATTTT
TRBJ2-1	.	TRBV28	TRBD1	CASSIGDRRNNEQFF	TGTGCCAGCAGCATTGGGGACAGGAGAAACAATGAGCAGTTCTTC
TRBJ1-1	many	TRBV20-1	TRBD1	CSARSQGAYTEAFF	TGCAGTGCTCGGTCCCAGGGGGCATATACTGAAGCTTTCTTT
TRBJ2-7	few	TRBV29-1	.	CSAGWRGYEQYF	TGCAGCGCCGGGTGGAGGGGGTACGAGCAGTACTTC
TRBJ2-1	.	TRBV15	.	CATSRDLADNEQFF	TGTGCCACCAGCAGAGATTTGGCGGACAATGAGCAGTTCTTC
TRBJ2-7	.	TRBV6-2/TRBV6-3	.	CASSPGGPVGEQYF	TGTGCCAGCAGCCCTGGGGGCCCTGTCGGCGAGCAGTACTTC
TRBJ2-1	.	TRBV20-1	TRBD2	CSARDPTSGGRGEQFF	TGCAGTGCTAGGGACCCGACTAGCGGGGGACGGGGTGAGCAGTTCTTC
TRBJ2-5	.	TRBV10-3	.	CAISDTGASGSDQYF	TGTGCCATCAGCGACACTGGAGCATCAGGGTCGGACCAGTACTTC
TRBJ2-1	.	TRBV12-3/TRBV12-4	TRBD2	CASSLGLAGVRQQFF	TGTGCCAGCAGTTTAGGGCTAGCGGGAGTCCGGCAGCAGTTCTTC
TRBJ1-6	few	TRBV4-2	TRBD1	CASVRDSNNSPLHF	TGTGCCAGCGTCCGGGACAGTAATAATTCACCCCTCCACTTT
TRBJ1-4	once	TRBV10-3	.	CAISESRGGDEKLFF	TGTGCCATCAGTGAGTCGAGGGGGGGAGATGAAAAACTGTTTTTT
TRBJ2-5	few	TRBV28	.	CASRGAGAGETQYF	TGTGCCAGCAGGGGAGCTGGCGCAGGGGAGACCCAGTACTTC
TRBJ2-1	many	TRBV20-1	TRBD2	CSARDRVLAGLGEQFF	TGCAGTGCTAGAGATCGGGTGCTAGCGGGGCTTGGGGAGCAGTTCTTC
TRBJ2-1	few	TRBV29-1	.	CSVEDKWLPSSYNEQFF	TGCAGCGTTGAAGATAAGTGGCTTCCTAGCTCCTACAATGAGCAGTTCTTC
TRBJ2-3	.	TRBV20-1	TRBD2	CSASRLAGVGSDTQYF	TGCAGTGCTAGCCGTCTTGCGGGAGTGGGGTCAGATACGCAGTATTTT
TRBJ2-6	few	TRBV4-3	.	CASSQELLDSSYSSGANVLTF	TGCGCCAGCAGCCAAGAGCTCCTTGACAGTAGCTATAGCTCTGGGGCCAACGTCCTGACTTTC
TRBJ2-3	.	TRBV11-2	.	CASGETPRTQYF	TGTGCCAGCGGTGAGACTCCAAGAACGCAGTATTTT
TRBJ1-5	.	TRBV7-9	TRBD1	CASSRQGTGQPQHF	TGTGCCAGCAGCCGACAGGGAACGGGACAGCCCCAGCATTTT
TRBJ1-6	.	TRBV20-1	TRBD1	CSARRQGNNSPLHF	TGCAGTGCGAGACGACAGGGAAATAATTCACCCCTCCACTTT
TRBJ1-2	.	TRBV6-2/TRBV6-3	.	CASRNQKNGYTF	TGTGCCAGCAGAAACCAGAAGAATGGCTACACCTTC
TRBJ2-5	many	TRBV29-1	.	CSVGVFQETQYF	TGCAGCGTTGGTGTGTTCCAAGAGACCCAGTACTTC
TRBJ2-1	.	TRBV20-1	TRBD2	CSARILAGDINEQFF	TGCAGTGCTAGAATACTAGCGGGAGATATAAATGAGCAGTTCTTC
TRBJ1-1	few	TRBV9	TRBD1	CASSVEGQGNTEAFF	TGTGCCAGCAGCGTAGAGGGACAGGGCAACACTGAAGCTTTCTTT
TRBJ1-2	few	TRBV7-9	.	CASSWNYGYTF	TGTGCCAGCAGCTGGAACTATGGCTACACCTTC
TRBJ2-7	.	TRBV4-3	.	CASSQGIAEEQYF	TGCGCCAGCAGCCAGGGGATAGCTGAGGAGCAGTACTTC
TRBJ2-1	few	TRBV29-1	.	CSVEGMGEQFF	TGCAGCGTTGAAGGGATGGGTGAGCAGTTCTTC
TRBJ1-1	.	TRBV20-1	.	CSARGQVNTEAFF	TGCAGTGCTAGGGGGCAGGTGAACACTGAAGCTTTCTTT
TRBJ2-1	.	TRBV9	.	CASSVVAGTLDRQFF	TGTGCCAGCAGCGTAGTCGCAGGTACCCTTGATAGGCAGTTCTTC
TRBJ1-1	.	TRBV7-2	.	CASSLVGAPNTEAFF	TGTGCCAGCAGCTTAGTAGGGGCGCCGAACACTGAAGCTTTCTTT
TRBJ2-7	few	TRBV27	.	CASSLTSNHEQYF	TGTGCCAGCAGCCTAACTAGTAATCACGAGCAGTACTTC
TRBJ2-1	.	TRBV5-1	.	CASSWAGNDLREQFF	TGCGCCAGCAGCTGGGCTGGGAACGACCTGAGGGAGCAGTTCTTC
TRBJ1-5	few	TRBV6-1	.	CASRTLQGYSNQPQHF	TGTGCCAGCAGGACCTTACAGGGCTATAGCAATCAGCCCCAGCATTTT
TRBJ1-5	once	TRBV25-1	.	CASRSGGGNQPQHF	TGTGCCAGCAGGAGCGGGGGGGGCAATCAGCCCCAGCATTTT
TRBJ2-4	few	TRBV3-1	TRBD2	CASSQPGLAGEREQYF	TGTGCCAGCAGCCAACCCGGACTAGCGGGGGAGAGAGAGCAGTACTTC
TRBJ1-5	.	TRBV28	.	CASRQTENQPQHF	TGTGCCAGCAGACAGACTGAGAATCAGCCCCAGCATTTT
TRBJ2-7	few	TRBV6-5	.	CASSYSPGDREQYF	TGTGCCAGCAGTTACTCTCCGGGAGATCGGGAGCAGTACTTC
TRBJ2-1	.	TRBV7-7	.	CASSLGVRDEQFF	TGTGCTAGCAGCTTAGGGGTAAGGGATGAGCAGTTCTTC
TRBJ1-1	.	TRBV21-1	.	CASSLPVSGTEAFF	TGTGCCAGCAGCCTTCCCGTCTCGGGCACTGAAGCTTTCTTT
TRBJ2-2	.	TRBV11-2	.	CASSLNALNTGELFF	TGTGCCAGCAGCTTAAACGCCTTAAACACCGGGGAGCTGTTTTTT